The TCR beta chain described here comes from a study of Ad26.COV2.S vaccination and SARS-CoV-2 variants. At the level of the study: Intramuscularly, Ad26.COV2.S was given either once or twice, 56 days apart.

Only in-frame clones appear in the TCRdb table, and some are missing; sequencing was by immunoSEQ multiplex PCR. This table has 300,000 to 450,000 clones, 85% appearing once. The treatment is: some 20 received Ad26.COV2.S at low or high dose, single or two shots; about five received placebo; per-sample allocation not given. All samples were drawn on day 63, counting from the first vaccine or placebo injection. As its vector, the vaccine had Ad26, which expressed Wuhan-strain SARS-CoV-2 spike. Study observations and caveats: Spike-specific TCR breadth was greater after Ad26.COV2.S than placebo.

About this clone: Antigen unknown.

The CDR3 consists of 15 residues. V lost 3 bases and J lost 4, with 15 bases in between. CDR1 MDHEN and CDR2 SYDVKM come from the germline V gene. The receptor was isolated from a person between 18 and 59 years old who received the Ad26.COV2.S COVID-19 vaccine or a placebo. Here the sequenced sample was peripheral blood, taken in a trial of Ad26.COV2.S vaccine versus placebo. V usage is TRBV28 and J usage is TRBJ1-2; no clear D. The CDR3 protein is CASSFSLPPIYGYTF. CDR3 sequence (DNA): TGTGCCAGCAGTTTTAGCCTCCCGCCCATCTATGGCTACACCTTC.